This TCR beta chain stems from a study of T cell repertoires in cytomegalovirus infection. Study at large: Recently identified HLA-C-restricted CMV epitopes were used, and well-studied HLA-B-restricted CMV epitopes were used as well. Both CMV infection and a matching HLA type were indicated by public TCR beta signatures. Study-level results: In two of eight donors, the top clonotype was HLA-C-restricted CMV-specific.

This clonotype showed up many times. Its antigen is still unknown. Trimming left V 1 base short and J 0 bases short, with 10 bases between. This CDR3 spans 16 amino acids. The germline V gene encodes CDR1 MNHNS and CDR2 SASEGT. In TCRdb, the reads were re-called with MiXCR into one record per CDR3 protein. This sample has roughly 800,000 distinct CDR3 sequences, with 25% to 30% found just once. This receptor was identified in a human donor in good health (CMV status not recorded). Some clones in this sample may be carry-over from other donors' samples. The chain combines TRBV6-1 with TRBJ2-1; no definite D call. The starting material was cultured CD8+ T cells from PBMCs, obtained from culture after CMV antigen stimulation. CDR3: CASSEDGHSSYNEQFF. CDR3 nucleotides: TGTGCCAGCAGTGAAGATGGGCACAGCTCCTACAATGAGCAGTTCTTC.